The rows below give T cell receptor beta chains drawn from one sample of a study of blood T cell repertoires in COVID-19. Assay used: immunoSEQ multiplex PCR; TCRdb lists only in-frame clones, some missing. This sample carries 250,000 to 350,000 clones, 85% to 90% of them seen once, and the ten largest clones take around 4.5%. Sequencing input: PBMCs or T cells enriched from blood (not recorded which). The receptors were sampled from a woman aged 18-29 years with acute COVID-19. Both conserved end residues are part of each CDR3. D genes are given only for firm matches. Rows may omit the clone size; those that give it use once, few, many or a size class.

V gene: TRBV19; D gene: NA; J gene: TRBJ1-1; clone size: NA; CDR3 DNA: TGTGCCAGTAGTATGATAGCTGGGGAAGCTTTCTTT; CDR3 protein: CASSMIAGEAFF
V gene: TRBV6-5; D gene: NA; J gene: TRBJ2-1; clone size: NA; CDR3 DNA: TGTGCCAGCAGTTACCAGCCGGGAACCTACAATGAGCAGTTCTTC; CDR3 protein: CASSYQPGTYNEQFF
V gene: TRBV6-5; D gene: NA; J gene: TRBJ1-5; clone size: few; CDR3 DNA: TGTGCCAGTGGGCGGGGCGAGGAGCCCCAGCATTTT; CDR3 protein: CASGRGEEPQHF
V gene: TRBV7-9; D gene: NA; J gene: TRBJ2-2; clone size: NA; CDR3 DNA: TGTGCCAGCAGCTTAGGAGGGATATCCGGGGAGCTGTTTTTT; CDR3 protein: CASSLGGISGELFF
V gene: TRBV13; D gene: TRBD2; J gene: TRBJ2-2; clone size: NA; CDR3 DNA: TGTGCCAGCAGGCTTAGCGGGACGAACACCGGGGAGCTGTTTTTT; CDR3 protein: CASRLSGTNTGELFF
V gene: TRBV2; D gene: TRBD2; J gene: TRBJ2-1; clone size: NA; CDR3 DNA: TGTGCCAGCAAAGGACTAGTTGCCAGCAATGAGCAGTTCTTC; CDR3 protein: CASKGLVASNEQFF
V gene: TRBV5-6; D gene: NA; J gene: TRBJ2-7; clone size: NA; CDR3 DNA: TGTGCCAGCAGCTCGAGTAGTAGCGGCTACGAGCAGTACTTC; CDR3 protein: CASSSSSSGYEQYF
V gene: TRBV27; D gene: NA; J gene: TRBJ2-7; clone size: NA; CDR3 DNA: TGTGCCAGCAGTTTATCCCCAGGGGGGTACGAGCAGTACTTC; CDR3 protein: CASSLSPGGYEQYF
V gene: TRBV11-2; D gene: NA; J gene: TRBJ2-1; clone size: NA; CDR3 DNA: TGTGCCAGCAGCTTTGCGGGATTGGGATACAATGAGCAGTTCTTC; CDR3 protein: CASSFAGLGYNEQFF
V gene: TRBV27; D gene: TRBD2; J gene: TRBJ2-1; clone size: NA; CDR3 DNA: TGTGCCAGCAGTTTATCGGGGACTAGTAGGGATGAGCAGTTCTTC; CDR3 protein: CASSLSGTSRDEQFF
V gene: TRBV6-5; D gene: NA; J gene: TRBJ2-1; clone size: NA; CDR3 DNA: TGTGCCAGCAGGCTACTAGGCGGCTACAATGAGCAGTTCTTC; CDR3 protein: CASRLLGGYNEQFF
V gene: TRBV27; D gene: NA; J gene: TRBJ1-2; clone size: once; CDR3 DNA: TGTGCCAGCAGTTTAACCCCCCACAGGGCCGATGGCTACACCTTC; CDR3 protein: CASSLTPHRADGYTF
V gene: TRBV11-3; D gene: NA; J gene: TRBJ1-1; clone size: NA; CDR3 DNA: TGTGCCAGCAGCTTAACAGGGTTGAACACTGAAGCTTTCTTT; CDR3 protein: CASSLTGLNTEAFF
V gene: TRBV27; D gene: NA; J gene: TRBJ1-1; clone size: NA; CDR3 DNA: TGTGCCAGCAGTTTAGGCACGAACACTGAAGCTTTCTTT; CDR3 protein: CASSLGTNTEAFF
V gene: TRBV29-1; D gene: TRBD1; J gene: TRBJ1-1; clone size: NA; CDR3 DNA: TGCAGCGTTGTGGACAGGGCTGTGACTGAAGCTTTCTTT; CDR3 protein: CSVVDRAVTEAFF
V gene: TRBV19; D gene: NA; J gene: TRBJ1-2; clone size: NA; CDR3 DNA: TGTGCCAGTAGTATTGAGAGGGTCGGCTACACCTTC; CDR3 protein: CASSIERVGYTF
V gene: TRBV28; D gene: TRBD1; J gene: TRBJ1-2; clone size: NA; CDR3 DNA: TGTGCCAGCATCCGCGACAGGGCCTATGGCTACACCTTC; CDR3 protein: CASIRDRAYGYTF